The 27 T cell receptor beta chains in this list originate from one sample, sequenced in a study of T-cell memory formation after mild COVID-19. TCRdb fed the 5' RACE reads into MiXCR, producing one record per CDR3 protein. The data hold roughly 170,000 distinct CDR3 sequences, with less than 20% observed a single time. Source material: PBMCs or a T cell subset sorted from them (not recorded which). The receptor set was obtained from a young man who had mild COVID-19 (a few samples of this study predate the infection). Cell type and time point are not known.

This sequence joins TRBV18 and TRBJ1-5, with D possibly matching TRBD1 (6 bases). Germline V gene data show CDR1 as KGHSH and CDR2 as LQKENI. V lost 2 bases, J lost 3 bases, and 8 bases lay in between. This CDR3 is built from 14 residues. CDR3 sequence: CASSPTGNNQPQHF. In DNA, the CDR3 is TGTGCCAGCTCACCAACAGGGAACAATCAGCCCCAGCATTTT.

This chain connects TRBV14 to TRBJ1-1; a possible D gene is TRBD1 (6 bases). This CDR3 has 13 residues. Between the trimmed V and J ends, which lost 1 base and 11 bases, there was a span of 14 bases. The germline V gene encodes CDR1 SGHDN and CDR2 FVKESK. In nucleotides, the CDR3 is TGTGCCAGCAGCCAAGCAGGGGCCCGGAGGGCTTTCTTT. It translates to CASSQAGARRAFF.

This clonotype was counted a single time. V and J are TRBV6-5 and TRBJ1-1; D gene unclear. CDR1 is MNHEY and CDR2 is SVGAGI in the germline V gene. The CDR3 has 13 residues. The V end was cut by 6 bases, the J end by 5 bases, with 13 bases between. This CDR3 is CASSLRSRTEAFF. DNA for the CDR3: TGTGCCAGCAGCCTCAGGTCCAGGACTGAAGCTTTCTTT.

V usage is TRBV11-1 and J usage is TRBJ2-5, with D possibly being TRBD2 (6 bases). V shed 7 bases and J shed 4 bases, with 16 bases lying between them. Per the germline V gene, CDR1 is SGHAT and CDR2 is FQDESV (reference sequence). The length of the CDR3 is 14 residues. The CDR3 reads CASKWAAEGETQYF. The CDR3 nucleotides are TGTGCCAGCAAGTGGGCGGCGGAGGGAGAGACCCAGTACTTC.

There are a few counts of this clonotype. The J gene is TRBJ1-4, the V gene TRBV6-6; 10 positions match TRBD1. Germline CDR1 reads MNHNY; CDR2 reads SVGAGI (reference sequence). Losses at the gene ends were 5 bases for V and 6 bases for J; bases not matched to a gene: 6. The CDR3 runs to 15 residues. The CDR3 spells CASSPGQGGDEKLFF. CDR3 sequence (DNA): TGTGCCAGCAGTCCCGGACAGGGGGGGGATGAAAAACTGTTTTTT.

This clonotype was detected only a few times. The chain combines TRBV7-2 with TRBJ2-5; D may match TRBD1 or TRBD2 (5 bases each). Per the germline V gene, CDR1 is SGHTA and CDR2 is FQGNSA. This CDR3 comprises 14 residues. Trimming shortened V by 5 bases and J by 9 bases, and 19 bases separated the two germline ends. The CDR3 nucleotides are TGTGCCAGCAGCGCACTACTGGGGGACGGGTCCCAGTACTTC. Its protein is CASSALLGDGSQYF.

The chain combines TRBV6-2 or TRBV6-3 with TRBJ2-1; 10 bases map to TRBD2. V lost 5 bases and J lost 5; bases outside the gene matches: 6. The CDR3 totals 15 residues. The germline CDR1 and CDR2 sequences are MNHEY and SVGEGT. CDR3 sequence: CASSRWTSGHNEQFF. The CDR3 DNA reads TGTGCCAGCAGTCGCTGGACTAGCGGTCACAATGAGCAGTTCTTC.

This clonotype was observed many times. The chain carries TRBV11-2 and TRBJ2-3; D call uncertain. Trimming took off 2 bases at V and 1 base at J, with 4 bases between the two ends. The CDR3 runs to 13 residues. Germline-derived CDR1 and CDR2 are SGHAT and FQNNGV. The chain's CDR3 is CASSLPGTDTQYF. CDR3 nucleotides: TGTGCCAGCAGCTTACCCGGCACAGATACGCAGTATTTT.

V is TRBV11-1 and J is TRBJ2-1, with D unclear. V lost 3 bases to trimming and J lost 4 bases, with 7 bases between them. Germline CDR1 is SGHAT and CDR2 is FQDESV (reference sequence). The length of the CDR3 is 13 residues. The CDR3 DNA follows: TGTGCCAGCAGCTTTCTGGGGTACAATGAGCAGTTCTTC. It encodes CASSFLGYNEQFF.

This clonotype was picked up many times. The chain uses TRBV27 and TRBJ2-1, with 8 bases matching TRBD2. Per the germline V gene, CDR1 is MNHEY and CDR2 is SMNVEV (reference sequence). V shed 5 bases and J 2 bases; nucleotides not matched to a gene: 11. The CDR3 spans 17 residues. The CDR3 loop is CASSTRGGRRTYNEQFF. The DNA for the CDR3 is TGTGCCAGCAGTACCCGGGGGGGGCGCCGAACCTACAATGAGCAGTTCTTC.

This clonotype turned up a few times. J is TRBJ2-7 and V is TRBV7-9; 7 nucleotides agree with TRBD1. This CDR3 comprises 15 residues. Germline lookup yields CDR1 SEHNR and CDR2 FQNEAQ (reference sequence). Losses at the gene ends were 4 bases for V and 4 bases for J; bases not matched to a gene: 10. The CDR3 loop reads CASSSGGTTLYEQYV. The DNA for the CDR3 is TGTGCCAGCAGCTCAGGGGGTACCACCCTATACGAGCAGTACGTC.

The CDR3 sequence: CASLGGSLGVQETQYF. CDR3 DNA: TGTGCCAGCTTAGGGGGCTCCCTCGGGGTACAAGAGACCCAGTACTTC. The chain uses TRBV7-9 and TRBJ2-5; 7 bases are a match to TRBD1. J lost 2 bases, V lost 8 bases, and 14 bases had no gene match. From germline, CDR1 is SEHNR and CDR2 FQNEAQ (reference sequence). The CDR3 has 16 amino acids. Together with reference TRBV7-9 and TRBJ2-5, the CDR3 gives the full variable domain: DTGVSQNPRHKITKRGQNVTFRCDPISEHNRLYWYRQTLGQGPEFLTYFQNEAQLEKSRLLSDRFSAERPKGSFSTLEIQRTEQGDSAMYLCASLGGSLGVQETQYFGPGTRLLVL.

This rearrangement joins TRBV7-9 to TRBJ1-6; the D is unclear. The V gene lost 1 base and the J gene lost 16 bases, with 11 bases spanning the gap. The germline V gene has CDR1 SEHNR and CDR2 FQNEAQ (reference sequence). This CDR3 region has 12 residues. CDR3 region: CASSLDPGPLHF. Here the CDR3 DNA reads TGTGCCAGCAGCTTAGACCCGGGCCCTCTCCACTTT.

The chain has TRBV13 and TRBJ1-5; a weak D match, TRBD1 (6 bases). Germline V CDR1 and CDR2: PRHDT, FYEKMQ (reference sequence). Trimming left V 3 bases short and J 9 bases short, with 15 bases between. This CDR3 region has 14 residues. The chain's CDR3 is CASSLVQGKGPQHF. As DNA, the CDR3 is TGTGCCAGCAGCTTGGTACAGGGCAAAGGGCCCCAGCATTTT.

Only a few counts were recorded for this clonotype. The V gene is TRBV6-5, the J gene TRBJ2-1; D might be TRBD1 or TRBD2, each matching 5 bases. Germline V CDR1 and CDR2: MNHEY, SVGAGI. The CDR3 is 12 residues long. V dropped 5 bases and J dropped 7 bases, with 9 bases sitting between them. CDR3 residues: CASSQGANEQFF. The CDR3 DNA sequence: TGTGCCAGCAGTCAGGGAGCAAATGAGCAGTTCTTC.

V is TRBV20-1 and J is TRBJ2-5, with no clear D. CDR1 and CDR2 (germline): DFQATT, SNEGSKA (reference sequence). Trimming removed 0 bases from V and 5 bases from J, with 10 bases in between. The CDR3 length is 13 residues. In nucleotides, the CDR3 is TGCAGTGCTAGAGATCTCCCCCTGGAGACCCAGTACTTC. Encoded protein: CSARDLPLETQYF.

This chain joins TRBV10-3 and TRBJ1-1; no clear D. Germline V gives CDR1 ENHRY, CDR2 SYGVKD. There are 17 residues in the CDR3. Trimming shortened V by 2 bases and J by 0 bases, and 16 bases separated the two germline ends. The CDR3 DNA sequence: TGTGCCATCAGTGAGAATGACGGCGGCCTGGTGAACACTGAAGCTTTCTTT. Translating it yields CAISENDGGLVNTEAFF.

This clonotype has just a few counts. This sequence joins TRBV24-1 and TRBJ1-5; D gene uncertain. The CDR3 totals 14 residues. Germline V gene data show CDR1 as KGHDR and CDR2 as SFDVKD. V lost 4 bases and J 0 bases, leaving 6 bases between the germline ends. The DNA of the CDR3 is TGTGCCACCAGTGACGGAGTTAGCAATCAGCCCCAGCATTTT. It is translated as CATSDGVSNQPQHF.

The chain joins TRBV12-3 or TRBV12-4 to TRBJ1-1; no clear D. Trimming took 6 bases from V and 5 from J, leaving 10 bases between them. The CDR3 is 12 residues long. This CDR3 is CASSALETEAFF. CDR3 in DNA: TGTGCCAGCAGCGCCCTGGAGACTGAAGCTTTCTTT.

CDR3: CASSGAGVSILHF. The CDR3 DNA reads TGTGCCAGCAGCGGGGCCGGAGTCTCAATCCTCCACTTT. The chain uses TRBV7-9 and TRBJ1-6, with TRBD1 as a possible D gene (5 bases). V was cut by 5 bases and J by 15 bases, with 17 bases left in between. This CDR3 has 13 amino acids. Per the germline V gene, CDR1 is SEHNR and CDR2 is FQNEAQ (reference sequence).

This CDR3 is CATSDPGQGYTDTQYF. CDR3 nucleotide sequence: TGTGCCACCAGTGACCCGGGACAGGGGTACACAGATACGCAGTATTTT. V usage is TRBV24-1 and J usage is TRBJ2-3; 10 bases match TRBD1. Germline CDR1 reads KGHDR; CDR2 reads SFDVKD. Unmatched junction bases numbered 5, after V lost 4 bases and J lost 2 bases. CDR3 length: 16 amino acids.

This clonotype appeared a few times. The chain couples TRBV12-3 or TRBV12-4 to TRBJ2-7, with a tentative D call TRBD2 (6 bases). Trimming pared 6 bases from V and 9 bases from J, leaving 21 bases between. The CDR3 contains 14 residues. CDR3 loop: CASSLRTRDSRQYF. CDR3 in DNA: TGTGCCAGCAGCCTACGAACCCGGGACTCCCGGCAGTACTTC.

The V and J genes are TRBV4-1 and TRBJ2-2; 15 nucleotides align to TRBD2. J gave up 1 base and V 3 bases, and 3 bases lay outside the gene matches. The CDR3 loop spans 18 amino acids. Germline CDR1 is MGHRA and CDR2 is YSYEKL. The CDR3 DNA reads as TGCGCCAGCAGCCAGGGACTAGCGGGGGGCCGGAACACCGGGGAGCTGTTTTTT. Its translation is CASSQGLAGGRNTGELFF.

The V and J genes are TRBV20-1 and TRBJ2-7, with TRBD2 as a possible D gene (6 bases). Per germline, CDR1 DFQATT and CDR2 SNEGSKA (reference sequence). The CDR3 is 18 amino acids. V gave up 4 bases and J gave up 3 bases, with 28 bases separating them. In nucleotides, the CDR3 is TGCAGTGCTAAGCCTCCGGGACTCATGTTCGTTCGGGGCTACGAGCAGTACTTC. Translating it yields CSAKPPGLMFVRGYEQYF.

The chain joins TRBV5-4 to TRBJ1-2; D uncertain. The CDR3 covers 12 residues. Germline CDR1 reads SGHNT; CDR2 reads YYREEE (reference sequence). The germline V and J ends were trimmed by 2 bases and 13 bases, with 15 bases remaining between them. The CDR3 coding sequence is TGTGCCAGCAGCTTTTATCGGCAGTCAGCCACCTTC. This gives the protein CASSFYRQSATF. Drawing the rest from reference TRBV5-4 and TRBJ1-2, the complete variable domain is ETGVTQSPTHLIKTRGQQVTLRCSSQSGHNTVSWYQQALGQGPQFIFQYYREEENGRGNFPPRFSGLQFPNYSSELNVNALELDDSALYLCASSFYRQSATFGSGTRLTVV.

The J gene is TRBJ2-1, the V gene TRBV4-2, with TRBD2 matching 8 bases. V was clipped by 5 bases and J by 3 bases; unmatched bases: 9. Germline V gene sequence: CDR1 LGHNA, CDR2 YNFKEQ. This CDR3 contains 16 residues. For the CDR3, the DNA is TGTGCCAGCAGCGAAGGGTCAAGCGGGGGCTACAATGAGCAGTTCTTC. Protein: CASSEGSSGGYNEQFF.

A few counts support this clonotype. The chain employs TRBV7-2 and TRBJ2-5; 13 bases line up with TRBD2. This CDR3 spans 14 amino acids. Germline CDR1 reads SGHTA; CDR2 reads FQGNSA. Trimming at V came to 5 bases and at J to 9 bases, leaving 6 bases not matched to a gene. The CDR3 bases are TGTGCCAGCAGCCTCGGACTAGCGGGGGAGGCCCAGTACTTC. Its translation: CASSLGLAGEAQYF.